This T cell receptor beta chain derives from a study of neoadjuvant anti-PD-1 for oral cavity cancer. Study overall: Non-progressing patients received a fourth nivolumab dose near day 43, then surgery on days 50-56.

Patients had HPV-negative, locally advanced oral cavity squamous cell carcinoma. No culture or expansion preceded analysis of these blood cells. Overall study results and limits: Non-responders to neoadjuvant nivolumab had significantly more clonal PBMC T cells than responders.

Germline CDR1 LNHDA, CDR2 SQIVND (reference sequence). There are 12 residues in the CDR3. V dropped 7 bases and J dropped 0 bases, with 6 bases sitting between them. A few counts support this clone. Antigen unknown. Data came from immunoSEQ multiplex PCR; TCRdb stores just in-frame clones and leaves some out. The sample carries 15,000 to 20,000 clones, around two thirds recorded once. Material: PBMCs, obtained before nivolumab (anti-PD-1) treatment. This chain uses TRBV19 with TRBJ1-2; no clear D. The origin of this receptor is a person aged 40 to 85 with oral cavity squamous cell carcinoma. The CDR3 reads CASNAANYGYTF. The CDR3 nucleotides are TGTGCCAGTAACGCAGCTAACTATGGCTACACCTTC.